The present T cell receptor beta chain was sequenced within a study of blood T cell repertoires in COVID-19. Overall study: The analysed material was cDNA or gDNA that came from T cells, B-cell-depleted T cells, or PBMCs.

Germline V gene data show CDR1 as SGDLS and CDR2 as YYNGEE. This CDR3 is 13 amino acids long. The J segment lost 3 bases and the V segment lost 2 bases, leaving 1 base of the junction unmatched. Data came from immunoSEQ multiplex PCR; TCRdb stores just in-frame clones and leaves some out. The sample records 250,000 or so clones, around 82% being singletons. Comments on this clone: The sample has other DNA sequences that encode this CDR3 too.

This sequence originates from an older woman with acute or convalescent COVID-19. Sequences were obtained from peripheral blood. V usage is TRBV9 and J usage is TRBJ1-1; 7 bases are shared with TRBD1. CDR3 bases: TGTGCCAGCAGCGTTGACAGGGACACTGAAGCTTTCTTT. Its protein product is CASSVDRDTEAFF. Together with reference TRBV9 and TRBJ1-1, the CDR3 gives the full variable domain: DSGVTQTPKHLITATGQRVTLRCSPRSGDLSVYWYQQSLDQGLQFLIQYYNGEERAKGNILERFSAQQFPDLHSELNLSSLELGDSALYFCASSVDRDTEAFFGQGTRLTVV.